This T cell receptor beta chain was observed in a study of cytomegalovirus exposure and HLA in healthy donors (dated by TCRdb to about 2017). For the wider study: In an earlier analysis of some 610 of the donors, roughly 300 Gb of sequence data and 117 million unique TCR beta sequences from about 180 million T cells were reported. The T cell repertoires of under 750 subjects were profiled by immunosequencing and related to cytomegalovirus serostatus. HLA typing included class I and class II loci at four-digit resolution. An earlier analysis of 587 of the donors applied high-throughput TCR beta sequencing to assess whether each TCR beta V gene segment acted as functional or pseudogenic. To predict cytomegalovirus infection status, the study combined high-throughput TCR immunosequencing, statistical association of individual TCRs with disease status, and machine learning. Every discovery cohort repertoire had been produced on one sequencing platform. Besides the first cohort of approximately 670 subjects, a separate validation cohort made up of 120 or so different subjects was used. Donor age, sex, ethnicity and CMV serostatus were compiled together with the repertoire data. Roughly five DR-DQ haplotypes were handled as single units for association and clustering because linkage in the cohort was strong. A later analysis re-analyzed previously published TCR beta repertoires from approximately 670 donors and added high-resolution HLA genotyping to study TCR occurrence patterns. Among several hundred genotyped donors of the cohort, an average of roughly 230,000 unique TCR beta nucleotide sequences was sequenced per donor, of which approximately 19% were non-productive. Rather than drawing on any new phenotypic data, the later analysis identified candidate immune exposures from TCR beta sequences and the way those sequences occurred across donors. The number of typed donors differed by locus: roughly 629-640 for A, B, C, DRB1 and DQB1; about 520 for DQA1; around 580 for DPA1; and roughly 470 for DPB1. Of the roughly 410 genotyped donors, 70% to 90% were placed in the genetic ancestry cluster associated with self-reported Caucasian donors. An early release covering about 600 HLA-typed donors comprised around 300 gigabases of sequencing data and tens of millions of unique TCR sequences. A later genetic analysis used genome-wide SNP genotypes for about three fifths of the roughly 700 donors, treating that subset as a discovery cohort. The study was designed to test whether signatures of past pathogen exposure could be identified by cataloging public T cell receptors. The paper's findings and limits, for the study overall: Across donors, most TCR sequences were observed very rarely, whereas some public TCRs were present in many individuals. V-gene and J-gene trimming of TCR beta chains was associated with a missense DCLRE1C variant in a later genetic analysis, and the association was replicated in an independent cohort. In a later analysis, HLA-associated TCR beta chains were found to be more clonally expanded and to have lower generation probabilities than equally common non-associated chains. CMV serostatus was the only immune exposure information available for the cohort. The sequencing pipeline was judged likely to have produced a cluster of highly shared sequence variants as a technical artifact. A later analysis associated about 17,000 TCR beta sequences with specific HLA alleles at a false discovery rate of 0.05. Roughly uniform sequencing depth across donors was assumed in presence/absence analyses, although this assumption may not hold. A later analysis reported that several top co-occurrence clusters appeared linked to parvovirus B19, influenza, CMV and Epstein-Barr virus. A further reported finding was that TCR beta sequences accurately predicted the HLA-A and HLA-B alleles for most subjects in the first cohort. The study listed 150 to 200 TCR beta chains as associated with cytomegalovirus. In a later analysis, the rate of TCR association differed among HLA loci, with DRB1 alleles having the most associated TCRs and HLA-C alleles having the fewest. Because the 87-base-pair reads could not distinguish some IMGT-functional V segments, including TRBV6-2 and TRBV6-3, those segments were excluded. Assigning TCR associations to individual alleles was difficult when HLA alleles, especially DR and DQ, strongly co-occurred. In both the original and validation cohorts, the classifier was reported to diagnose cytomegalovirus status with high specificity and sensitivity. According to a later genetic analysis, donors in an Asian-associated ancestry cluster had fewer N-insertions in productive TCRs than the approximately 630-donor mean. The earlier analysis of some 560 of the donors excluded 15 to 20 rarely observed V segments, including chromosome 9 orphons, because counts were too low. The authors suggested that the approach could potentially be generalized to other disease states and immunological phenotypes. This cohort had only TCR beta chains sequenced, and the lack of alpha or paired-chain data limited which features could be detected. An earlier analysis of approximately 570 of the donors showed that most TCR beta V segments appeared in productive rearrangements either about 90% or about 30% of the time, which broadly matched IMGT annotations. A few of the identified cytomegalovirus-associated TCR beta chains were confirmed in vitro to be specific for cytomegalovirus antigens. Because some donors lacked HLA typing at each locus, the association tests relied only on the typed subset. Correlated functional status among segregating V segments might be attributable to linkage disequilibrium, but an unknown experimental factor could not be ruled out. In a later analysis, most CMV-associated TCR beta chains were found to appear HLA-restricted, with HLA associations seemingly driven largely by CMV exposure.

As regards this clone: The specificity of this receptor is unknown. No much larger clonotype is one base removed from it; base qualities were not supplied.

The CDR3 starts with the cysteine, ends with the phenylalanine, and has 13 residues. The only DNA kept is the CDR3, 39 bases in frame from the first base. V is reduced by 3 bases and J by 4 bases, leaving a spacing of 10 bases between them. CDR1 and CDR2 were assigned from the germline V gene as MDHEN and SYDVKM. The cohort was made up of 666 healthy bone marrow donors. At the time of sampling, all cohort members were nominally healthy, though unrecorded immune exposures were likely present. The donor was CMV seronegative and belonged to the group of over 300 seronegative cohort members. Every donor gave a peripheral blood sample, and the peripheral blood mononuclear cells from that sample were used for TCR beta sequencing. Genomic DNA extraction from the blood cell samples was performed with the Qiagen DNeasy Blood Extraction Kit. The library relied on the immunoSEQ multiplex PCR assay. For the multiplex PCR, a mixture combining 60 forward primers for TCR Vbeta segments and 13 reverse primers for TCR Jbeta segments was used. Amplification of the CDR3 region of rearranged TCR beta genes was performed with a multiplex PCR assay on genomic DNA. The amplified TCR beta libraries were sequenced on the Illumina HiSeq System as 87-base-pair reads. Per the authors' processing: In a later analysis, roughly 80 million unique TCR beta chains were counted across the 650 to 750 repertoires, and around 11 million of these chains were shared by at least two donors. Raw reads were error-corrected and collapsed into unique sequences by a nearest-neighbor algorithm in which closely related sequences were merged to remove PCR and sequencing errors. CDR3 sequences were aligned to IMGT reference sequences to assign V, D and J gene segments. For a sequence to be retained, at least a six-nucleotide match to both a V gene segment and a J gene segment was required. Rearrangements were called productive when the CDR3 lacked stop codons and stayed in frame with V and J; all others were non-productive. Following IMGT convention, CDR3 was defined as the stretch from the second conserved V-encoded cysteine to the conserved J-encoded phenylalanine. Sequences without an unambiguous match to a single V gene segment were excluded from the earlier analysis of about 630 of the donors. In an earlier analysis of about 590 of the donors, a V segment was called functional when productive rearrangements were above 56.7%, and segregating when the standard deviation between donors exceeded 5%. A statistical classification framework was built for diagnosing cytomegalovirus status from the catalog of TCR beta chain sequences. A later analysis assigned V and J genes by comparing TCR nucleotide sequences with IMGT/GENE-DB human TR gene sequences. In a later analysis, CDR3 sequences and most-parsimonious VDJ recombination scenarios were assigned using the TCRdist pipeline. In a later analysis, every TCR beta chain was defined by the combination of its CDR3 amino acid sequence and its V-gene family, and reads without a unique V-gene family were dropped. In a later analysis, around 600 highly shared, low-generation-probability nucleotide sequences were removed to address suspected cross-contamination and a sequencing artifact. In a later analysis, a clonal expansion index for each public chain was calculated from normalized within-repertoire ranks of inferred template counts. In a later analysis, generation probabilities were computed using a VDJ recombination model fitted to out-of-frame rearrangements, and the results were checked against IGoR. A later analysis scored TCR-TCR, TCR-HLA and TCR-CMV co-occurrence with hypergeometric tests, applying a repertoire-size bias correction to TCR pairs. In a later analysis, false discovery rates were estimated by permuting HLA or CMV assignments 20 times. In a later analysis, co-occurring TCRs were grouped using DBSCAN, and TCRdist sequence similarity was added for clustering within HLA-allele-positive subsets. For co-occurrence clustering, repertoires with fewer than 30,000 or more than 120,000 public chains were excluded, along with roughly 5 repertoires with anomalous nucleotide sharing. TCRdb carries this immuneACCESS record with in-frame sequences only. Its versions omit some clonotypes, under half of them owing to an unresolved V gene in the studies checked, with the rest unexplained. V and J calls and clone size are as listed in that table; D and trimming were resolved from the DNA. The sample table holds hundreds of thousands of clones, of which around 83% were seen once. The biggest ten clones account for just over 1.4% of the sample.

The TCR was taken from a girl between 5 and 17 years old in good health and CMV-seronegative. Sequenced: PBMCs. The chain was built from TRBV28 and TRBJ2-7; matching of 5 bases hints at TRBD2 as the D gene. The encoded CDR3 is CASSFSRGYEQYF. The DNA reads TGTGCCAGCAGTTTTAGTCGGGGATACGAGCAGTACTTC.